This T cell receptor beta chain was observed in a study of OX40 agonist ivuxolimab in advanced cancers. Background on the study: Of mixed ages from 23 to 79 and averaging about 56 years, the group was roughly 85% male.

The CDR3 contains 13 residues. CDR1 SGHRS and CDR2 YFSETQ come from the germline V gene. With 4 bases removed from V and 3 bases from J, the gap between germline ends came to 10 bases. On cycle 4 day 1 and cycle 7 day 1, as well as at baseline, blood was sampled. Sequencing used immunoSEQ multiplex PCR; TCRdb keeps in-frame clones, though not all of them. The sample has 60,000 to 75,000 clones; approximately 86% are singletons. J is TRBJ1-2 and V is TRBV5-1; no firm D call. The sample here was CD4+ or CD8+ T cells sorted from blood, taken in a trial of the OX40 agonist ivuxolimab. The receptor was derived from an adult with an advanced solid tumor such as melanoma, head and neck, liver or kidney cancer. The CDR3 nucleotides read TGCGCCAGCAGCCTCTCGGGAGACTATGGCTACACCTTC. This sequence encodes CASSLSGDYGYTF. Drawing the rest from reference TRBV5-1 and TRBJ1-2, the complete variable domain is KAGVTQTPRYLIKTRGQQVTLSCSPISGHRSVSWYQQTPGQGLQFLFEYFSETQRNKGNFPGRFSGRQFSNSRSEMNVSTLELGDSALYLCASSLSGDYGYTFGSGTRLTVV.